The 18 T cell receptor beta chains listed next were all sequenced from one sample in a study of beta chain features in type 1 diabetes (dated by TCRdb to 2016 to 2019). Library preparation used the immunoSEQ multiplex PCR assay. The High Capacity cDNA Reverse Transcription Kit was used to reverse transcribe all of the isolated RNA, meaning that expressed TCRB transcripts were what got sequenced. This is the immuneACCESS table as TCRdb keeps it, with only in-frame sequences that have V and J called. A part of the clones is gone; compared with another copy, unresolved V genes explain less than half, and the rest is unexplained. This sample gives around 400,000 clones in total; 10% to 15% of them show up just once. More than 0.015% of the sample goes to the ten largest clones. Sample: naive CD4+ T cells from blood. The cell subset or site label, read with the paper, signifies: true naive CD4+ T cells. All receptors come from a man aged 18 to 30 in good health.

This clone was seen a handful of times. J is TRBJ2-1 and V is TRBV5-1; D is uncertain. The length of the CDR3 is 13 residues. Germline V gene lookup returns CDR1 SGHRS and CDR2 YFSETQ. The V gene lost 4 bases and the J gene lost 2 bases, with 7 bases spanning the gap. Here the CDR3 reads CASSGGAYNEQFF. In DNA form, the CDR3 reads TGCGCCAGCAGCGGCGGAGCCTACAATGAGCAGTTCTTC.

The chain is built from TRBV6-6 and TRBJ2-1; D is uncertain. Trimming took 2 bases from V and 7 from J, leaving 12 bases between them. The germline V gene encodes CDR1 MNHNY and CDR2 SVGAGI (reference sequence). The CDR3 totals 14 residues. CDR3 sequence (DNA): TGTGCCAGCAGTTACGGGCTCGGTGGGAATGAGCAGTTCTTC. Amino acid sequence: CASSYGLGGNEQFF.

The CDR3 nucleotides read TGTGCCAGCAGCCTCCTCGGACAGAACCAAGAGACCCAGTACTTC. Translating gives CASSLLGQNQETQYF. The chain couples TRBV7-3 to TRBJ2-5; D may be TRBD1 (6 bases). CDR3 length: 15 residues. Germline V gene data show CDR1 as SGHTA and CDR2 as FQGTGA. Trimming removed 5 bases from V and 0 bases from J, with 13 bases in between.

V and J are TRBV25-1 and TRBJ1-2; 7 nucleotides agree with TRBD1. V trimming: 2 bases; J trimming: 7 bases; junction bases outside the gene matches: 7. The germline gives CDR1 MGHDK, CDR2 SYGVNS. The CDR3 has 14 residues. The CDR3 spells CASSERDRASGYTF. The CDR3 bases are TGTGCCAGCAGTGAACGAGACAGGGCGAGTGGCTACACCTTC.

Only a few counts were recorded for this clone. The chain joins TRBV5-1 to TRBJ2-7; D might be TRBD2 (6 bases). Trimming cost V 4 bases and J 4 bases, with 12 bases left between them. The CDR3 covers 13 residues. CDR1 is SGHRS, CDR2 YFSETQ, per germline. The CDR3 is CASSRAGPYEQYF. The CDR3 DNA reads as TGCGCCAGCAGCAGGGCGGGACCTTACGAGCAGTACTTC.

The sample holds a few counts of this clone. The chain has TRBV30 and TRBJ1-2; the D gene is possibly TRBD1 (5 bases). CDR1 GTSNPN and CDR2 SVGIG come from the germline V gene (reference sequence). V was trimmed by 3 bases and J by 6 bases, leaving 17 bases between them. This CDR3 comprises 14 residues. Here the CDR3 DNA reads TGTGCCTGGAGCGACGGGGGGAGGGCTCATGGCTACACCTTC. Encoded protein: CAWSDGGRAHGYTF.

This clone was observed a handful of times. The rearrangement uses TRBV5-1 and TRBJ2-5; 8 positions agree with TRBD2. With 5 bases clipped from V and 4 bases from J, the junction kept 4 bases outside the gene matches. Germline V gene sequence: CDR1 SGHRS, CDR2 YFSETQ. CDR3 length: 13 residues. The CDR3 DNA reads as TGCGCCAGCAGATTCGCGGGGGGAGAGACCCAGTACTTC. It yields the protein CASRFAGGETQYF.

The sample holds one count of this clone. The chain combines TRBV7-2 with TRBJ1-2; D is possibly TRBD1 (5 bases). Germline values: CDR1 SGHTA, CDR2 FQGNSA. The CDR3 contains 15 residues. Trimming cost V 5 bases and J 3 bases, with 16 bases left between them. Written as DNA, the CDR3 is TGTGCCAGCAGCCCGTTGACAGCGTCGGACTATGGCTACACCTTC. Translated, it gives CASSPLTASDYGYTF.

V is TRBV5-1 and J is TRBJ2-3; 12 bases are a match to TRBD2. The CDR3 sequence is 20 residues long. The trim removed 3 bases at V and 1 base at J, leaving 15 bases unmatched. Germline lookup yields CDR1 SGHRS and CDR2 YFSETQ. The CDR3 is CASSSPGPPGLAGRTDTQYF. CDR3 coding DNA: TGCGCCAGCAGCTCCCCTGGACCACCGGGACTAGCGGGTCGCACAGATACGCAGTATTTT.

The rearrangement links TRBV7-9 to TRBJ2-7; D may be TRBD2 (5 bases). Germline lookup yields CDR1 SEHNR and CDR2 FQNEAQ (reference sequence). The V end lost 4 bases, the J end lost 4 bases, and 14 bases lay between the germline ends. The CDR3 has 14 residues. CDR3 sequence reads: CASSSRGSSYEQYF. The CDR3 bases are TGTGCCAGCAGCTCGCGAGGGAGTTCATACGAGCAGTACTTC.

The chain recombines TRBV6-5 with TRBJ1-5, with 8 positions matching TRBD1. This CDR3 is 15 amino acids long. Germline loops: CDR1 MNHEY, CDR2 SVGAGI. V trimming: 6 bases; J trimming: 0 bases; junction bases outside the gene matches: 4. Here the CDR3 reads CASSRTGLSNQPQHF. The CDR3 DNA reads TGTGCCAGCAGCCGGACAGGGCTTAGCAATCAGCCCCAGCATTTT.

The CDR3 region is CASNLARSDTQETQYF. The CDR3 DNA follows: TGTGCCAGCAACCTAGCTCGCTCCGACACCCAAGAGACCCAGTACTTC. The chain links TRBV28 to TRBJ2-5; TRBD2 is a possible D gene (5 bases). Germline CDR1 MDHEN, CDR2 SYDVKM. The CDR3 has 16 residues. V gave up 7 bases and J gave up 1 base, with 19 bases separating them.

There are a few counts of this clone. V usage is TRBV11-2 and J usage is TRBJ2-5; the D is unclear. Germline V gives CDR1 SGHAT, CDR2 FQNNGV. The ends were cut back, 5 bases at V and 2 bases at J, with 9 bases in the middle. The CDR3 totals 13 residues. The CDR3 sequence: CASSPGGQETQYF. In DNA form, the CDR3 reads TGTGCCAGCAGCCCGGGTGGGCAAGAGACCCAGTACTTC. The full variable domain, with the rest looked up from reference TRBV11-2 and TRBJ2-5, is EAGVAQSPRYKIIEKRQSVAFWCNPISGHATLYWYQQILGQGPKLLIQFQNNGVVDDSQLPKDRFSAERLKGVDSTLKIQPAKLEDSAVYLCASSPGGQETQYFGPGTRLLVL.

This chain links TRBV4-1 with TRBJ2-5, with D possibly TRBD2 on 5 matching bases. The CDR3 spans 14 residues. Germline V CDR1 and CDR2: MGHRA, YSYEKL. V was shortened by 0 bases and J by 5 bases, with 10 bases between the two germline ends. CDR3 nucleotide sequence: TGCGCCAGCAGCCAAGATCAACGGGGTGAGACCCAGTACTTC. It translates to CASSQDQRGETQYF.

This clone showed up just a few times. One end of the junction does not line up with germline, which may come from a read error. The rearrangement uses TRBV7-7 and TRBJ1-1; D call uncertain. The V gene's germline CDR1 is SSHAT and CDR2 FNYEAQ (reference sequence). The CDR3 totals 13 residues. Written as DNA, the CDR3 is TGTGCTAGCAGCCCCCGGGAGAACACTGAAGCTTTCTTT. Its protein product is CASSPRENTEAFF.

A few counts support this clone. CDR3 residues: CASSLESRLAGALEYTQYF. The CDR3 DNA reads as TGTGCCAGCAGCTTAGAATCCCGACTAGCGGGGGCCTTGGAATATACGCAGTATTTT. The rearrangement links TRBV13 to TRBJ2-3, with 12 bases lining up with TRBD2. The CDR3 length is 19 residues. With V trimmed by 1 base and J by 7 bases, 15 bases remained unmatched. Germline V gives CDR1 PRHDT, CDR2 FYEKMQ (reference sequence). Complete variable domain (other parts from reference TRBV13 and TRBJ2-3): AAGVIQSPRHLIKEKRETATLKCYPIPRHDTVYWYQQGPGQDPQFLISFYEKMQSDKGSIPDRFSAQQFSDYHSELNMSSLELGDSALYFCASSLESRLAGALEYTQYFGPGTRLTVL.

This clone was seen more than once but under ten times. This chain uses TRBV28 with TRBJ1-2; D unclear. Trimming removed 3 bases at V and 1 base at J, with 6 bases between. The CDR3 sequence is 13 residues long. CDR1 and CDR2 from the germline V gene are MDHEN and SYDVKM. The CDR3 protein is CASSFVNNYGYTF. The DNA of the CDR3 is TGTGCCAGCAGTTTTGTAAATAACTATGGCTACACCTTC.

A few counts support this clone. V usage is TRBV6-1 and J usage is TRBJ2-7; D is possibly TRBD1 (7 bases). The CDR3 runs 14 residues. V shed 7 bases and J shed 2 bases, with 15 bases lying between them. Germline lookup yields CDR1 MNHNS and CDR2 SASEGT. Here the CDR3 DNA reads TGTGCCAGCAATCGGGCGGGACAGACCTACGAGCAGTACTTC. It yields the protein CASNRAGQTYEQYF.